This TCR beta chain was found in a study of cytomegalovirus exposure and HLA in healthy donors. Germline V gene sequence: CDR1 MGHDK, CDR2 SYGVNS. The CDR3 loop spans 15 amino acids. The PCR employed 60 Vbeta primers together with 13 Jbeta primers. Generated by immunoSEQ multiplex PCR, the TCRdb table keeps only in-frame clones and is missing some. The sample yields approximately 110,000 clones, 70% seen once. The chain is built from TRBV25-1 and TRBJ2-5, with 10 bases aligning to TRBD1. The J call may be mistaken, given a closer DNA end match to TRBJ2-7. Input material: PBMCs. The origin of this receptor is a man between 40 and 49 years old in good health and CMV-seropositive. For the CDR3, the DNA is TGTGCCAGCAGTGATCCCGGGACAGGGGAACACGAGCAGTACTTC. Protein product: CASSDPGTGEHEQYF.